This TCR beta chain is drawn from a study of tumor-infiltrating lymphocytes in primary liver carcinoma. As for the study in general: Ranging in age from 30 to 69 years, the patients were men and women.

The CDR3 covers 15 residues. Looked up from germline, CDR1 is SGHVS and CDR2 is FQNEAQ. V lost 6 bases and J 6 bases, leaving 17 bases between the germline ends. Germline DNA was also extracted, with blood RNA taken from unsorted whole blood. cDNA specific to TCR beta was made from 500 ng of total RNA, with a constant-region primer employed for priming. Three-round nested multiplex PCR performed with slightly modified ARM-PCR produced the TCR beta libraries. TRBV1-TRBV30 forward and Cbeta reverse primers drove the first two approximately 10-cycle rounds. TCRdb re-called the multiplex PCR reads through MiXCR, storing one row per CDR3 protein. The profile covers some 320,000 distinct CDR3 sequences, with approximately 65% appearing a single time and approximately 9% taken by the ten largest.

The sample consisted of peripheral blood. The source is a man aged 35 to 55 with primary liver carcinoma and hepatitis B virus infection. V gene TRBV7-8 combines with J gene TRBJ1-4; a weak D match, TRBD1 (6 bases). CDR3 in amino acids: CASRNLGGEDEKLFF. The CDR3, as DNA: TGTGCCAGCAGGAATCTCGGGGGCGAGGATGAAAAACTGTTTTTT.